These 28 T cell receptor beta chains originate from one sample sequenced in a study of tumor and adjacent non-tumor tissue in lung cancer. The template was RNA from unsorted bulk tissue. The normal lung tissue was taken more than 3 cm from the tumor edge. A modified ARM-PCR protocol with three rounds of nested PCR amplified TCRbeta. Via MiXCR, TCRdb re-called the multiplex PCR reads, giving one row per CDR3 protein. The sample lists some 80,000 distinct CDR3 sequences; 65% to 80% were seen once. The sequenced sample consisted of distant non-tumor lung tissue. These receptors all come from a woman aged 50 to 65 with non-small cell lung cancer.

In the case of this clonotype: Here the CDR3 omits its conserved ending phenylalanine or tryptophan, so a read error is the likely source. V and J are TRBV11-1 and TRBJ2-1; D is unresolved. V lost 6 bases, J lost 10 bases, and 22 bases lay in between. The CDR3 covers 15 residues. Germline CDR1 is SGHAT and CDR2 is FQDESV (reference sequence). In DNA form, the CDR3 reads TGTGCCAGCAGTCCGACTCCTTCGACGGGCGACGAGCAGTTCATC. Its translation: CASSPTPSTGDEQFI.

The J gene is TRBJ1-5, the V gene TRBV6-1; D is unclear. The germline V and J ends were trimmed by 5 bases and 7 bases, with 12 bases remaining between them. The CDR3 sequence is 13 residues long. Germline assignment: CDR1 MNHNS and CDR2 SASEGT. DNA of the CDR3: TGTGCCAGCAGTATGGCAGGATTACAGCCCCAGCATTTT. The encoded protein is CASSMAGLQPQHF.

Notes on this clonotype: An end of the junction differs from the germline gene, which may be a read error. This chain uses TRBV4-1 with TRBJ2-1; the D is unclear. There are 11 residues in the CDR3. Germline-derived CDR1 and CDR2 are MGHRA and YSYEKL. CDR3 sequence (DNA): TGCGCGAGCAGGACCATAGGTGAGAAGTTCTTT. Residues: CASRTIGEKFF.

The DNA of the CDR3 is TGTGCCAGGAGTCTGACAACCGGAGGTCAGCCCCAGCATTTT. Residues: CARSLTTGGQPQHF. The chain recombines TRBV12-3 or TRBV12-4 with TRBJ1-5; no clear D gene. This CDR3 is built from 14 residues. Trimming left V 9 bases short and J 6 bases short, with 18 bases between.

The chain has TRBV12-3 or TRBV12-4 and TRBJ2-7; D may be TRBD1 (5 bases). Trimming pared 9 bases from V and 4 bases from J, leaving 22 bases between. There are 15 residues in the CDR3. The CDR3 is CASSTLTRGRYEQYF. As DNA, the CDR3 is TGTGCCAGTAGTACCCTGACAAGGGGCCGGTACGAGCAGTACTTC.

This clonotype appeared many times. The gene calls are TRBV12-3 or TRBV12-4 and TRBJ1-4, with 9 bases fitting TRBD1. The CDR3 has 15 residues. V shed 4 bases and J 5 bases; nucleotides not matched to a gene: 5. The CDR3 region has the DNA TGTGCCAGCAGTTCCCGACAGGGGGAGAATGAAAAACTGTTTTTT. Its protein is CASSSRQGENEKLFF.

Remarks on this clonotype: The conserved phenylalanine or tryptophan is not found at the CDR3 terminus, so this likely reflects a read error. The rearrangement joins TRBV6-6 to TRBJ2-7; D is perhaps TRBD2 (5 bases). Germline V CDR1 and CDR2: MNHNY, SVGAGI (reference sequence). The CDR3 extends over 13 amino acids. In DNA, the CDR3 is TGTGTCGGCAGTTACTCCGGGGACTACGAGCAGTACTCC. It translates to CVGSYSGDYEQYS.

This chain connects TRBV6-5 to TRBJ2-1, with D unclear. With 0 bases removed from V and 0 bases from J, the gap between germline ends came to 12 bases. This CDR3 region has 17 residues. Per the germline V gene, CDR1 is MNHEY and CDR2 is SVGAGI. CDR3: CASSYSSTPNSYNEQFF. The DNA for the CDR3 is TGTGCCAGCAGTTACTCCTCTACCCCCAACTCCTACAATGAGCAGTTCTTC.

In the case of this clonotype: One end of the junction is discordant with germline, which a read error may explain. The V gene is TRBV11-2, the J gene TRBJ2-3; D may be TRBD1 (5 bases). Germline V gives CDR1 SGHAT, CDR2 FQNNGV. CDR3 size: 16 residues. The chain's CDR3 is CDSSLWGQLTTDTQYF. The CDR3 DNA reads TGTGACAGCAGCTTGTGGGGCCAGCTAACTACAGATACGCAGTATTTT.

About this clonotype: At one end the junction does not follow the germline gene, possibly because of a read error. J is TRBJ1-5 and V is TRBV6-1, with D tentatively TRBD1 (5 bases). This CDR3 contains 14 residues. CDR1 is MNHNS, CDR2 SASEGT, per germline. The CDR3 DNA follows: TGTGCCAACAGTACCTTAGGGGAGGTAGGACCCCAGCATTTT. This translates into CANSTLGEVGPQHF.

A note on this clonotype: A read error is likely, as this CDR3 ends without the conserved phenylalanine or tryptophan. The CDR3 here is CASSPNPTSGSETQYY. In nucleotides, the CDR3 is TGCGCCAGCAGCCCCAACCCGACTAGCGGGAGTGAGACCCAGTACTAC. The V call is TRBV5-1, the J call TRBJ2-5; 12 nucleotides agree with TRBD2. This CDR3 region has 16 residues. J gave up 5 bases and V 4 bases, and 9 bases lay outside the gene matches. In germline, CDR1 is SGHRS, CDR2 YFSETQ.

The chain carries TRBV10-3 and TRBJ1-1; D may be TRBD1 (6 bases). Germline-derived CDR1 and CDR2 are ENHRY and SYGVKD. V was pared by 2 bases and J by 1 base, with 11 bases between. CDR3 length: 15 residues. The CDR3 nucleotides are TGTGCCATCAGTGAGCCGTACAGGGAGAACACTGAAGCTTTCTTT. Translating it yields CAISEPYRENTEAFF.

Note on this clonotype: With a much larger clone just one base away, this may be a read error. The chain uses TRBV7-9 and TRBJ2-4; 7 bases align to TRBD1. The CDR3 is 14 residues long. Germline values: CDR1 SEHNR, CDR2 FQNEAQ (reference sequence). The CDR3 bases are TGTGCCAACAGCACACCGGGACAGCAAAACATTCAGTACTTC. This sequence encodes CANSTPGQQNIQYF.

On this clonotype itself: Compared with germline, one end of the junction differs, possibly owing to a read error. The CDR3 DNA is TGTGCCAACAGTTTAGGTGCGGTAGACGGTGCGCCAATTTGCTTC. The encoded protein is CANSLGAVDGAPICF. The chain carries TRBV12-3 or TRBV12-4 and TRBJ2-4; unclear D gene. The CDR3 is 15 amino acids.

This clonotype was seen a single time. A read error may produce the germline difference seen at one junction end. The chain combines TRBV6-6 with TRBJ1-1, with 8 bases lining up with TRBD1. Germline-derived CDR1 and CDR2 are MNHNY and SVGAGI (reference sequence). CDR3 size: 15 residues. Here the CDR3 reads CASSFEGQVNTEASF. The CDR3 nucleotides are TGTGCCAGTAGTTTTGAGGGACAGGTGAACACTGAAGCTTCCTTT.

The table lists this clonotype with a few counts. The chain is built from TRBV6-1 and TRBJ2-1; 9 nucleotides line up with TRBD2. V trimming: 9 bases; J trimming: 5 bases; junction bases outside the gene matches: 11. Germline V gene sequence: CDR1 MNHNS, CDR2 SASEGT. The length of the CDR3 is 15 residues. CDR3 coding DNA: TGTGCCAGTACAAAGGTAGCGGGAGCCCACAATGAGCAGTTCTTC. It translates to CASTKVAGAHNEQFF.

Notes on this clonotype: A read error may be the cause here, since a much bigger clone is one base away. The chain joins TRBV20-1 to TRBJ1-5, with a possible D match to TRBD1 (6 bases). Trimming took off 7 bases at V and 3 bases at J, with 13 bases between the two ends. Germline V gene lookup returns CDR1 DFQATT and CDR2 SNEGSKA (reference sequence). This CDR3 is built from 13 residues. CDR3 in amino acids: CSVMDSFNQPQHF. CDR3 coding DNA: TGCAGTGTCATGGACAGTTTCAATCAGCCCCAGCATTTT.

The V gene is TRBV29-1, the J gene TRBJ2-7, with a possible D match to TRBD1 (7 bases). From germline, CDR1 is SQVTM and CDR2 ANQGSEA. The CDR3 loop spans 13 amino acids. CDR3: CNVAAGQRIEQYF. CDR3 nucleotide sequence: TGCAATGTTGCGGCGGGACAGAGGATCGAGCAGTACTTC.

With respect to this clonotype: This could be a read error, since a much larger clone is one nucleotide away. The chain links TRBV4-2 to TRBJ2-7; D may be TRBD2 (7 bases). Germline V gene lookup returns CDR1 LGHNA and CDR2 YNFKEQ. The CDR3 loop spans 17 amino acids. Trimming stripped 0 bases from V and 2 bases from J, with 17 bases between. As DNA, the CDR3 is TGTGCCAGCAGCCAAGAGGGGGGGGCATACCGAGCCTACGAGCAGTACTTC. It yields the protein CASSQEGGAYRAYEQYF.

Comments on this clonotype: The junction differs from germline at one of its ends, possibly a read error. CDR3 loop: CASCLEIGANVLTF. The CDR3 coding sequence is TGTGCCAGCTGCTTGGAGATTGGGGCCAACGTCCTAACTTTC. The V and J genes are TRBV5-5 and TRBJ2-6; maybe TRBD1 (5 bases). The length of the CDR3 is 14 residues. CDR1 is SGHKS and CDR2 is YYEKEE in the germline V gene (reference sequence).

This clonotype has at least ten counts. The rearrangement uses TRBV30 and TRBJ1-2; TRBD1 aligns across 7 bases. V gave up 8 bases and J gave up 7 bases; unmatched junction bases: 4. The CDR3 is 10 residues long. Germline V gene sequence: CDR1 GTSNPN, CDR2 SVGIG (reference sequence). This chain's CDR3 is CAEGGPGYTF. The DNA for the CDR3 is TGTGCCGAAGGGGGCCCTGGCTACACCTTC.

This clonotype was recorded a few times. It may be a read error: a sequence one base away is much more abundant. CDR3 coding DNA: TGTACCAGCAGCTTACGTTTTGACAGGAACACTGAAGCTTTCTTT. Amino acids: CTSSLRFDRNTEAFF. V gene TRBV11-2 combines with J gene TRBJ1-1; a possible D gene is TRBD1 (5 bases). CDR1 is SGHAT and CDR2 is FQNNGV in the germline V gene. The length of the CDR3 is 15 residues.

There are many counts of this clonotype. This sequence joins TRBV28 and TRBJ2-7; D unresolved. V was clipped by 3 bases and J by 2 bases, with 8 bases between them. This CDR3 is 13 amino acids long. Germline values: CDR1 MDHEN, CDR2 SYDVKM. CDR3 loop: CASSFGYPYEQYF. DNA of the CDR3: TGTGCCAGCAGTTTCGGCTATCCCTACGAGCAGTACTTC.

Details on this clonotype: Germline is not matched at one junction end, which may reflect a read error. The chain combines TRBV4-1 with TRBJ2-7; D is perhaps TRBD1 or TRBD2 (5 bases each). The length of the CDR3 is 15 residues. The germline V gene encodes CDR1 MGHRA and CDR2 YSYEKL. The CDR3 reads CASSKDQGRHYEHYF. CDR3 nucleotides: TGCGCCAGCAGCAAGGATCAGGGACGGCACTACGAGCACTACTTC.

The V gene is TRBV29-1, the J gene TRBJ2-3; no reliable D call. The CDR3 totals 11 residues. CDR1 SQVTM and CDR2 ANQGSEA come from the germline V gene. This chain's CDR3 is CSISSTDTQYF. Written as DNA, the CDR3 is TGCAGTATTTCTAGCACAGATACGCAGTATTTT.

V gene TRBV4-2 combines with J gene TRBJ2-7; D remains unclear. The CDR3 sequence is 16 residues long. The V gene lost 6 bases and the J gene lost 2 bases, with 20 bases spanning the gap. Germline V CDR1 and CDR2: LGHNA, YNFKEQ. CDR3 loop: CASSHAVEMVTYEQYF. DNA of the CDR3: TGTGCCAGCAGTCATGCAGTAGAGATGGTCACCTACGAGCAGTACTTC.

The chain employs TRBV10-3 and TRBJ2-7; weak D call: TRBD1 (6 bases). V was clipped by 1 base and J by 3 bases, with 13 bases between them. From germline, CDR1 is ENHRY and CDR2 SYGVKD. CDR3 length: 15 residues. The CDR3 coding sequence is TGTGCCATCAGTGAGTGGAACAGGGCGGTCTACGAGCAGTACTTC. This codes for CAISEWNRAVYEQYF.

In its sample, this clonotype was seen many times. The rearrangement links TRBV5-4 to TRBJ2-1; D gene ambiguous. The CDR3 covers 13 residues. The germline V gene encodes CDR1 SGHNT and CDR2 YYREEE (reference sequence). V dropped 1 base and J dropped 10 bases, with 12 bases sitting between them. CDR3 coding DNA: TGTGCCAGCAGCTTGTGGTCGGCAGACGAGCAGTTCTTC. Translating gives CASSLWSADEQFF.